This record looks at one T cell receptor (beta chain) sequence and its context. Antigen unknown. The primer mix had 60 Vbeta and 13 Jbeta primers. The method was immunoSEQ multiplex PCR; TCRdb's version includes in-frame clones alone and lacks a portion of them. The sample holds some 170,000 clones, 75% to 80% seen once. This entry belongs to a study of cytomegalovirus exposure and HLA in healthy donors. The study, taken as a whole, reports: In a later analysis, DRB1 alleles had the most associated TCRs; HLA-C alleles the fewest. Per published reports, the classifier diagnosed cytomegalovirus status with high specificity and sensitivity.

The CDR3 spans 16 residues. Germline V gene sequence: CDR1 ENHRY, CDR2 SYGVKD. The V gene lost 0 bases and the J gene lost 1 base, with 12 bases spanning the gap. The chain is built from TRBV10-3 and TRBJ2-5; TRBD2 is a possible D gene (6 bases). Specimen: PBMCs. This clonotype was sampled from a man aged 35 to 55 in good health and CMV-seropositive. This CDR3 is CAISESSWEAQETQYF. In nucleotides, the CDR3 is TGTGCCATCAGTGAGTCGTCCTGGGAGGCCCAAGAGACCCAGTACTTC.